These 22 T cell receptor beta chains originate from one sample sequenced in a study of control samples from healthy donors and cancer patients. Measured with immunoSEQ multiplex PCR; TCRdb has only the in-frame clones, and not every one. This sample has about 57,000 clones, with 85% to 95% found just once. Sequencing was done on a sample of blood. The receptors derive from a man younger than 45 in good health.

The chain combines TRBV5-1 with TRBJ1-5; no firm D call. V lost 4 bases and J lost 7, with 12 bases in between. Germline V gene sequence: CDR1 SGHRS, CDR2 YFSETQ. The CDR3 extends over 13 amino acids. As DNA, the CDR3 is TGCGCCAGCAGCGTCGATGGGCAGCAGCCCCAGCATTTT. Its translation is CASSVDGQQPQHF.

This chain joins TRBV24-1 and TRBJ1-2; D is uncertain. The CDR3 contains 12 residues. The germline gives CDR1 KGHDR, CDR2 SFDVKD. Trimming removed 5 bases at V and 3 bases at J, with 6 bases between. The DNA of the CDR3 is TGTGCCACCAGTGCCGGGTACTATGGCTACACCTTC. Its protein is CATSAGYYGYTF.

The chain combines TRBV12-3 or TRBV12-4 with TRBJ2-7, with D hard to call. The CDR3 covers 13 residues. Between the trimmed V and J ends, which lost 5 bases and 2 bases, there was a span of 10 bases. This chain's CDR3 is CASSRVATYEQYF. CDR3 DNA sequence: TGTGCCAGCAGTCGGGTTGCTACCTACGAGCAGTACTTC.

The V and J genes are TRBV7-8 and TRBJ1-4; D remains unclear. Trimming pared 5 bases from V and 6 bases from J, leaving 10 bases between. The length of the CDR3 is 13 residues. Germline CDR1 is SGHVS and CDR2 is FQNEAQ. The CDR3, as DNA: TGTGCCAGCAGCATTGGACCGTATGAAAAACTGTTTTTT. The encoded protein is CASSIGPYEKLFF.

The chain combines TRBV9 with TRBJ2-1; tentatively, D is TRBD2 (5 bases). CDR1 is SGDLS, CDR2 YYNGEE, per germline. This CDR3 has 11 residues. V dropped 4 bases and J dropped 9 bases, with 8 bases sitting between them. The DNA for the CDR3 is TGTGCCAGCAGCCCACTAGGTGAGCAGTTCTTC. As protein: CASSPLGEQFF.

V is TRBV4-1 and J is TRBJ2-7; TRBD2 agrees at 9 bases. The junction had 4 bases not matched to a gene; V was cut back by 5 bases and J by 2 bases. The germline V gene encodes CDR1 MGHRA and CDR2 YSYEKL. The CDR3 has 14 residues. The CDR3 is CASSELAGPYEQYF. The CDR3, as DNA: TGCGCCAGCAGCGAACTAGCGGGCCCCTACGAGCAGTACTTC.

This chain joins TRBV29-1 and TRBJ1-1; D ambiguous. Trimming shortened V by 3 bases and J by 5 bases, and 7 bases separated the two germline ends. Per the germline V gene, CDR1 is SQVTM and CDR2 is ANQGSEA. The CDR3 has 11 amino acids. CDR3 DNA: TGCAGCGTTGACTACTGGACTGAAGCTTTCTTT. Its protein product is CSVDYWTEAFF.

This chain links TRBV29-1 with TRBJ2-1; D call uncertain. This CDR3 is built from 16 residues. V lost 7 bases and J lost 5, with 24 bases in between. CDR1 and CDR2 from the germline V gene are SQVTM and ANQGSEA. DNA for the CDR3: TGCAGCGCCCCCCCCACAGAAACAGAAAATCACAATGAGCAGTTCTTC. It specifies CSAPPTETENHNEQFF.

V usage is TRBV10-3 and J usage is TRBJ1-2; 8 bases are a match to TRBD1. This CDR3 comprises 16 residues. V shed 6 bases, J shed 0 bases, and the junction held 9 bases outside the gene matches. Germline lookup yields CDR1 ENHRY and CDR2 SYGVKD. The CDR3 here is CAIRGQGASTNYGYTF. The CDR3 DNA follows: TGTGCCATCAGGGGGCAGGGGGCCTCGACTAACTATGGCTACACCTTC.

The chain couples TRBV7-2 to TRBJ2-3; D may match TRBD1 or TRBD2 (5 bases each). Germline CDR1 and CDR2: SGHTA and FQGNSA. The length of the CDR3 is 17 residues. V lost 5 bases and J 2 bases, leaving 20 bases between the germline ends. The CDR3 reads CASSQPSGLGATDTQYF. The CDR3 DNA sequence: TGTGCCAGCAGCCAGCCCTCGGGGCTAGGAGCCACAGATACGCAGTATTTT.

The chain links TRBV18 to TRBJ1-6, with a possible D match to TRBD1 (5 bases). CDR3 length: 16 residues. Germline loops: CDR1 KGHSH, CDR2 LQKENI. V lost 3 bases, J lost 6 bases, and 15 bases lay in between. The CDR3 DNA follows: TGTGCCAGCTCACCCACGAGGGGCCCCTCTAATTCACCCCTCCACTTT. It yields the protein CASSPTRGPSNSPLHF.

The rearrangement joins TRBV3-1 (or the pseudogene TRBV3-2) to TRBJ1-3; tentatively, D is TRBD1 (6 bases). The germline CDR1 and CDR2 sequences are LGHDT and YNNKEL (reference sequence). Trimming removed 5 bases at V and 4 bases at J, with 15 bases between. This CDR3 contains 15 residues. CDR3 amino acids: CASSRIMTGGNTIYF. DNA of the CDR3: TGTGCCAGCAGCAGAATCATGACAGGCGGAAACACCATATATTTT.

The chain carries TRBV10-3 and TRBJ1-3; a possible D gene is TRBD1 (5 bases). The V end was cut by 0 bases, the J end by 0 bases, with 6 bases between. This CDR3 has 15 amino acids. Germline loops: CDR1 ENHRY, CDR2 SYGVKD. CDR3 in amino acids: CAISESGGSGNTIYF. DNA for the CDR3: TGTGCCATCAGTGAGTCGGGGGGCTCTGGAAACACCATATATTTT.

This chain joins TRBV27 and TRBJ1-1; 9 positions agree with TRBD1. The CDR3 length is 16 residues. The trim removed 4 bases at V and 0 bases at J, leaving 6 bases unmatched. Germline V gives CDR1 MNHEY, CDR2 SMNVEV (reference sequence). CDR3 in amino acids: CASSSHRGPLNTEAFF. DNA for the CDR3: TGTGCCAGCAGTTCCCACAGGGGGCCCTTGAACACTGAAGCTTTCTTT.

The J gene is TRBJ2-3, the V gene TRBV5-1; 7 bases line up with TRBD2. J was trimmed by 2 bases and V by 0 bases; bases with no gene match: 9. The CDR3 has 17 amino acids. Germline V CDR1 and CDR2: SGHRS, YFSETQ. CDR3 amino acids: CASSLGDRGGYTDTQYF. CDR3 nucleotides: TGCGCCAGCAGCTTGGGAGATCGGGGAGGGTACACAGATACGCAGTATTTT.

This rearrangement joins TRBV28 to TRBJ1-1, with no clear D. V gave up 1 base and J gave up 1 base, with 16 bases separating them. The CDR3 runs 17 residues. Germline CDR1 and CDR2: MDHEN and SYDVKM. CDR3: CASSLSYLEEENTEAFF. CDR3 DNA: TGTGCCAGCAGTTTATCGTATTTGGAGGAGGAGAACACTGAAGCTTTCTTT.

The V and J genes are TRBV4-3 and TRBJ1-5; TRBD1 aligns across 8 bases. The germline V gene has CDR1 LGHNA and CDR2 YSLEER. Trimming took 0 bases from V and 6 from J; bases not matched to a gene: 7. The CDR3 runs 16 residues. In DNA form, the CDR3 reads TGCGCCAGCAGCCAAGACGCAGGGGGCGATTTTCAGCCCCAGCATTTT. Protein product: CASSQDAGGDFQPQHF.

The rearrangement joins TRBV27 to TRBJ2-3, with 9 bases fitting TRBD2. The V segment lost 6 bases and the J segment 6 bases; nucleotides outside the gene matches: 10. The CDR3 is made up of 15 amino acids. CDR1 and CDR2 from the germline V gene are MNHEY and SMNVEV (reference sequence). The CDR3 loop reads CASSLSGSRVDTQYF. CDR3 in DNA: TGTGCCAGCAGCCTTAGCGGGAGTCGGGTTGATACGCAGTATTTT.

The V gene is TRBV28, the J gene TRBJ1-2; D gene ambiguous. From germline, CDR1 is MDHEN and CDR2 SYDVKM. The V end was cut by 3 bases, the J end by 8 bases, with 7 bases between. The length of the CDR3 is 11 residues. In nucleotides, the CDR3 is TGTGCCAGCAGTTTGATGGGGGGCTACACCTTC. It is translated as CASSLMGGYTF.

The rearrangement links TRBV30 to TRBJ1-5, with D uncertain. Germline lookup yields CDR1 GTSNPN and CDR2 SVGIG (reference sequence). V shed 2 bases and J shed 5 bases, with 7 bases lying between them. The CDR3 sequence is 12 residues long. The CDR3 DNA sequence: TGTGCCTGGAGTCTCCCGGATCAGCCCCAGCATTTT. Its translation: CAWSLPDQPQHF.

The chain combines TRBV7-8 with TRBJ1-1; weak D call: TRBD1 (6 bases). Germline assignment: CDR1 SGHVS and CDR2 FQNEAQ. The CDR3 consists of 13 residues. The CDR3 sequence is CASQGFWNTEAFF. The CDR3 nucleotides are TGTGCGAGCCAGGGGTTTTGGAACACTGAAGCTTTCTTT. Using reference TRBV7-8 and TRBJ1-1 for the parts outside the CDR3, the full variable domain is GAGVSQSPRYKVAKRGQDVALRCDPISGHVSLFWYQQALGQGPEFLTYFQNEAQLDKSGLPSDRFFAERPEGSVSTLKIQRTQQEDSAVYLCASQGFWNTEAFFGQGTRLTVV.

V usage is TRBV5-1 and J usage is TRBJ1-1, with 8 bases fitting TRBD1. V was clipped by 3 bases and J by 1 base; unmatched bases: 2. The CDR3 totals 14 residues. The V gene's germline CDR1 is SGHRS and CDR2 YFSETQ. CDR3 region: CASSSGGANTEAFF. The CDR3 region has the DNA TGCGCCAGCAGCTCAGGGGGCGCGAACACTGAAGCTTTCTTT.